The present T cell receptor beta chain was sequenced within a study of molecular identifiers for immune sequencing clone quantification. About the study: The replicate experiment used RNA from roughly 20,000 or 100,000 naive CD8 cells. This RNA was split into five aliquots, and four of them were sequenced.

This clonotype was recorded at least ten times. Antigen unknown. With 4 bases removed from V and 4 bases from J, the gap between germline ends came to 13 bases. In germline, CDR1 is SGDLS, CDR2 YYNGEE. This CDR3 has 14 amino acids. Whole-study findings and limits: Barcode collisions between identical TCR molecules could shrink estimates of highly expanded clone sizes. Effector cells kept over 99% of their molecules in clones above 20 RNA copies, while naive cells kept under 1% there.

TCRdb processed the PCR reads anew with MiXCR; each CDR3 protein has one entry. The repertoire has just over 40,000 distinct CDR3 sequences, more than 20% of them found once; the top ten carry around 0.89%. Sequences were obtained from naive CD8+ T cells from blood, with Jurkat cell RNA spiked in. The subset here: FACS-sorted CD8+CD4-CCR7+CD45RA+ naive T cells. V is TRBV9 and J is TRBJ2-3; possible D gene TRBD2, 7 bases. This clonotype was sampled from a human donor in good health. Some libraries in this study had Jurkat cell RNA spiked in. CDR3 amino acids: CASSPEGGADTQYF. CDR3 in DNA: TGTGCCAGCAGCCCCGAAGGGGGGGCAGATACGCAGTATTTT.